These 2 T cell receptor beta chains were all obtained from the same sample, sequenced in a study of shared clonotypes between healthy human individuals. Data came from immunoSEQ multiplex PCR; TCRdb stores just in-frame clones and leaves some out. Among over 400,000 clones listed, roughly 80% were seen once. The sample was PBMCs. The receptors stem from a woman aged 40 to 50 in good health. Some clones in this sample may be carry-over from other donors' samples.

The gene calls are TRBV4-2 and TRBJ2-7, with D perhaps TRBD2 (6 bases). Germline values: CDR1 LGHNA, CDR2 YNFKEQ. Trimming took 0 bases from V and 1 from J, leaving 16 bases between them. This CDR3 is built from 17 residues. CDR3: CASSQDLGVRGSYEQYF. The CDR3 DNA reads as TGTGCCAGCAGCCAAGATCTTGGGGTGCGGGGTTCCTACGAGCAGTACTTC.

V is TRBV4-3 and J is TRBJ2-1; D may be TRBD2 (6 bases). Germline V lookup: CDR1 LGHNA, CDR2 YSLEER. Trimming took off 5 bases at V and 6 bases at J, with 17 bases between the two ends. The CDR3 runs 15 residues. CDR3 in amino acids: CASSTLPLLANEQFF. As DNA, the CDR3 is TGCGCCAGCAGCACCCTGCCCCTACTAGCCAATGAGCAGTTCTTC.